These 20 T cell receptor beta chains originate from one sample sequenced in a study of cytomegalovirus exposure and HLA in healthy donors. With 60 Vbeta and 13 Jbeta primers, the PCR was carried out. Profiled with immunoSEQ multiplex PCR; TCRdb holds only in-frame clones, not every one. This sample has around 200,000 clones, with roughly four fifths found just once. Sequencing input: PBMCs. These receptors were collected from a man aged 25 to 40 in good health and CMV-seronegative.

The chain joins TRBV2 to TRBJ1-5; maybe TRBD1 (5 bases). Germline values: CDR1 SNHLY, CDR2 FYNNEI. This CDR3 comprises 14 residues. Trimming shortened V by 3 bases and J by 7 bases, and 13 bases separated the two germline ends. CDR3 DNA sequence: TGTGCCAGCAGTGATTTAGGGGCTGGACAGCCCCAGCATTTT. This codes for CASSDLGAGQPQHF.

The V gene is TRBV11-2, the J gene TRBJ2-3; D is unresolved. V shed 5 bases and J shed 2 bases, with 17 bases lying between them. From germline, CDR1 is SGHAT and CDR2 FQNNGV. The CDR3 sequence is 16 residues long. The CDR3 sequence: CASSHHVARDTDTQYF. The DNA of the CDR3 is TGTGCCAGCAGCCACCACGTCGCTAGAGACACAGATACGCAGTATTTT.

The chain recombines TRBV5-4 with TRBJ1-5; 8 positions match TRBD1. Germline-derived CDR1 and CDR2 are SGHNT and YYREEE (reference sequence). The CDR3 runs to 16 residues. The V segment lost 7 bases and the J segment 3 bases; nucleotides outside the gene matches: 12. CDR3 in DNA: TGTGCCAGCTCACTTTCAGGGGGCGCGAACAATCAGCCCCAGCATTTT. Translated, it gives CASSLSGGANNQPQHF. The whole variable domain, filled in from reference TRBV5-4 and TRBJ1-5, reads ETGVTQSPTHLIKTRGQQVTLRCSSQSGHNTVSWYQQALGQGPQFIFQYYREEENGRGNFPPRFSGLQFPNYSSELNVNALELDDSALYLCASSLSGGANNQPQHFGDGTRLSIL.

The rearrangement links TRBV5-1 to TRBJ1-2, with D tentatively TRBD1 (5 bases). This CDR3 is 14 amino acids long. Trimming removed 0 bases from V and 2 bases from J, with 8 bases in between. Germline CDR1 is SGHRS and CDR2 is YFSETQ. The CDR3 nucleotides read TGCGCCAGCAGCTTGGATAGACAGAACTATGGCTACACCTTC. This encodes CASSLDRQNYGYTF.

This clone was seen only a few times. The J gene is TRBJ2-5, the V gene TRBV15; D is ambiguous. Per germline, CDR1 LNHNV and CDR2 YYDKDF (reference sequence). This CDR3 is built from 14 residues. V was clipped by 1 base and J by 7 bases, with 13 bases between them. DNA for the CDR3: TGTGCCACCAGCAGAGTTGCCTCCCCAGGGACCCAGTACTTC. Translated, it gives CATSRVASPGTQYF.

The J gene is TRBJ2-1, the V gene TRBV10-1, with 8 bases that match TRBD1. The CDR3 length is 15 residues. V lost 3 bases and J lost 5; bases outside the gene matches: 6. Germline V gene lookup returns CDR1 WNHNN and CDR2 SYGVQD (reference sequence). As DNA, the CDR3 is TGCGCCAGCAGTGAATTTCAGGGGGCGGACAATGAGCAGTTCTTC. Protein product: CASSEFQGADNEQFF.

V gene TRBV10-3 combines with J gene TRBJ2-3; 7 bases map to TRBD1. V trimming: 6 bases; J trimming: 2 bases; junction bases outside the gene matches: 8. The length of the CDR3 is 15 residues. Germline lookup yields CDR1 ENHRY and CDR2 SYGVKD. The chain's CDR3 is CAIRATGAPTDTQYF. The CDR3, as DNA: TGTGCCATCAGGGCAACAGGGGCCCCCACAGATACGCAGTATTTT.

The rearrangement uses TRBV6-5 and TRBJ2-1, with TRBD2 matching 12 bases. CDR3 length equals 15 residues. The germline gives CDR1 MNHEY, CDR2 SVGAGI. With 5 bases clipped from V and 6 bases from J, the junction kept 5 bases outside the gene matches. The CDR3 nucleotides read TGTGCCAGCAGTCTAGCGGGAGGGCAGGGCAATGAGCAGTTCTTC. Protein product: CASSLAGGQGNEQFF.

The V call is TRBV6-5, the J call TRBJ2-1; TRBD1 agrees at 8 bases. The CDR3 totals 15 residues. Per the germline V gene, CDR1 is MNHEY and CDR2 is SVGAGI. Germline trimming cut 5 bases from V and 4 bases from J; bases unmatched to any gene: 7. The chain's CDR3 is CASSTRQGRYNEQFF. CDR3 DNA sequence: TGTGCCAGCAGTACAAGACAGGGGAGGTACAATGAGCAGTTCTTC.

The chain joins TRBV4-1 to TRBJ1-2; the match to TRBD1 covers 9 bases. The junction had 2 bases not matched to a gene; V was cut back by 1 base and J by 8 bases. The CDR3 is made up of 13 amino acids. CDR1 MGHRA and CDR2 YSYEKL come from the germline V gene. The CDR3 loop reads CASSQGDRAGYTF. CDR3 bases: TGCGCCAGCAGCCAAGGGGACAGGGCGGGCTACACCTTC.

The CDR3 DNA reads TGTGCCAGCAGCGTACAGGATCTTTACCAAGAGACCCAGTACTTC. Translation gives CASSVQDLYQETQYF. The chain joins TRBV9 to TRBJ2-5; the D is unclear. Trimming took off 1 base at V and 0 bases at J, with 10 bases between the two ends. The CDR3 loop spans 15 amino acids. Germline V lookup: CDR1 SGDLS, CDR2 YYNGEE.

The gene calls are TRBV9 and TRBJ2-3; TRBD1 is a possible D gene (5 bases). The CDR3 totals 15 residues. The ends were cut back, 2 bases at V and 1 base at J, with 11 bases in the middle. Germline CDR1 reads SGDLS; CDR2 reads YYNGEE. CDR3 nucleotide sequence: TGTGCCAGCAGCGTCGATGGACAAGGCACAGATACGCAGTATTTT. Translated, it gives CASSVDGQGTDTQYF.

This chain joins TRBV6-1 and TRBJ1-5; 8 nucleotides match TRBD1. Germline V gene lookup returns CDR1 MNHNS and CDR2 SASEGT. V lost 6 bases, J lost 4 bases, and 8 bases stayed unmatched. The CDR3 extends over 15 amino acids. The CDR3 region is CASRGSGQVNQPQHF. CDR3 coding DNA: TGTGCCAGCAGAGGATCGGGACAGGTTAATCAGCCCCAGCATTTT.

V and J are TRBV5-1 and TRBJ2-5; D might be TRBD2 (5 bases). The germline V gene encodes CDR1 SGHRS and CDR2 YFSETQ. The CDR3 runs to 15 residues. V lost 4 bases and J lost 6, with 19 bases in between. This CDR3 reads CASSPNTRAIQTQYF. The CDR3 region has the DNA TGCGCCAGCAGCCCAAACACTAGAGCCATTCAGACCCAGTACTTC.

The chain joins TRBV11-3 to TRBJ1-3, with 9 bases fitting TRBD1. The CDR3 has 15 residues. V lost 5 bases and J lost 1; bases outside the gene matches: 3. Germline V gene sequence: CDR1 SGHNT, CDR2 YENEEA. The CDR3 is CASSEGQGSGNTIYF. The CDR3, as DNA: TGTGCCAGCAGCGAGGGACAGGGATCTGGAAACACCATATATTTT.

The chain employs TRBV7-3 and TRBJ2-7; 10 nucleotides align to TRBD2. CDR1 SGHTA and CDR2 FQGTGA come from the germline V gene. V gave up 3 bases and J gave up 9 bases; unmatched junction bases: 23. The CDR3 length is 19 residues. In nucleotides, the CDR3 is TGTGCCAGCAGCTTCAAGCAGCTAATCGATGCTAGCGGGAGTGGTGGGCAGTACTTC. It codes for CASSFKQLIDASGSGGQYF.

This chain connects TRBV18 to TRBJ2-7; 7 bases are shared with TRBD2. CDR3 size: 11 residues. Germline V gives CDR1 KGHSH, CDR2 LQKENI. Trimming took 7 bases from V and 3 from J; bases not matched to a gene: 0. This chain's CDR3 is CASWGGYEQYF. In DNA, the CDR3 is TGTGCCAGCTGGGGGGGCTACGAGCAGTACTTC.

The gene calls are TRBV19 and TRBJ2-2, with D possibly matching TRBD2 (6 bases). The V end was cut by 2 bases, the J end by 0 bases, with 7 bases between. This CDR3 has 15 amino acids. In germline, CDR1 is LNHDA, CDR2 SQIVND (reference sequence). The CDR3 here is CASSILATNTGELFF. Written as DNA, the CDR3 is TGTGCCAGTAGTATACTAGCGACGAACACCGGGGAGCTGTTTTTT.

The chain couples TRBV7-9 to TRBJ2-7; 7 positions match TRBD1. CDR1 SEHNR and CDR2 FQNEAQ come from the germline V gene (reference sequence). With 5 bases clipped from V and 0 bases from J, the junction kept 7 bases outside the gene matches. The CDR3 runs 15 residues. The CDR3 loop is CASSNRDSDSYEQYF. The CDR3 DNA is TGTGCCAGCAGCAACCGGGACAGCGACTCCTACGAGCAGTACTTC. The variable domain in full, completed from reference TRBV7-9 and TRBJ2-7, reads DTGVSQNPRHKITKRGQNVTFRCDPISEHNRLYWYRQTLGQGPEFLTYFQNEAQLEKSRLLSDRFSAERPKGSFSTLEIQRTEQGDSAMYLCASSNRDSDSYEQYFGPGTRLTVT.

The chain is built from TRBV28 and TRBJ2-7; D perhaps matches TRBD1 (7 bases). With 4 bases removed from V and 1 base from J, the gap between germline ends came to 11 bases. Germline CDR1 and CDR2: MDHEN and SYDVKM. This CDR3 has 14 residues. The CDR3 spells CASSWRDRSYEQYF. In nucleotides, the CDR3 is TGTGCCAGCAGTTGGAGGGACAGATCCTACGAGCAGTACTTC.